The 24 T cell receptor beta chains below come from one sample, sequenced in a study of cytomegalovirus exposure and HLA in healthy donors. This PCR relied on a set of 60 Vbeta primers and 13 Jbeta primers. Using immunoSEQ multiplex PCR, the repertoire was profiled, and TCRdb retains in-frame clones only, with some absent. The sample includes 150,000 or so clones, roughly 66% of them seen just once. Input material: PBMCs. These receptors were collected from a woman younger than 30 in good health and CMV-seronegative.

The chain is built from TRBV19 and TRBJ1-2; possible D gene TRBD1, 5 bases. This CDR3 has 14 residues. Germline CDR1 reads LNHDA; CDR2 reads SQIVND (reference sequence). The germline V and J ends were trimmed by 0 bases and 5 bases, with 10 bases remaining between them. The chain's CDR3 is CASSIDPGRYGYTF. The CDR3 DNA reads TGTGCCAGTAGTATAGATCCAGGGAGGTATGGCTACACCTTC.

This clone was observed a handful of times. This chain connects TRBV6-5 to TRBJ1-1; D is uncertain. Trimming left V 2 bases short and J 1 base short, with 8 bases between. Germline CDR1 is MNHEY and CDR2 is SVGAGI. This CDR3 spans 14 amino acids. The chain's CDR3 is CASSYNPGNTEAFF. CDR3 sequence (DNA): TGTGCCAGCAGTTACAACCCAGGGAACACTGAAGCTTTCTTT.

The count of this clone is one. J is TRBJ2-7 and V is TRBV11-2; D is uncertain. Trimming pared 5 bases from V and 4 bases from J, leaving 12 bases between. The CDR3 length is 13 residues. Per the germline V gene, CDR1 is SGHAT and CDR2 is FQNNGV. The CDR3, as DNA: TGTGCCAGCAGCCTCTCTGACACGTACGAGCAGTACTTC. Its protein product is CASSLSDTYEQYF.

This chain uses TRBV6-5 with TRBJ1-1; 10 nucleotides align to TRBD1. The CDR3 runs 13 residues. Germline V lookup: CDR1 MNHEY, CDR2 SVGAGI. Trimming cost V 6 bases and J 7 bases; bases outside gene matches: 5. For the CDR3, the DNA is TGTGCCAGCAGGGGACAGGGGAATGGTGAAGCTTTCTTT. This sequence encodes CASRGQGNGEAFF.

This clone was found a few times. V is TRBV4-2 and J is TRBJ2-3, with D hard to call. Germline loops: CDR1 LGHNA, CDR2 YNFKEQ. Between the trimmed V and J ends, which lost 0 bases and 4 bases, there was a span of 5 bases. CDR3 length: 13 amino acids. In DNA, the CDR3 is TGTGCCAGCAGCCAAGAACCGGCAGATACGCAGTATTTT. Residues: CASSQEPADTQYF.

The CDR3 sequence is CATSRAPLRGVGELFF. The DNA for the CDR3 is TGTGCCACCAGCAGAGCTCCCCTCAGGGGGGTCGGGGAGCTGTTTTTT. The gene calls are TRBV15 and TRBJ2-2, with D possibly being TRBD1 (7 bases). CDR3 length equals 16 residues. From germline, CDR1 is LNHNV and CDR2 YYDKDF (reference sequence). V lost 1 base, J lost 7 bases, and 16 bases lay in between.

CDR3 DNA: TGTGCCGTCTCCTCCCAGACTAGCGGATACAATGAGCAGTTCTTC. It codes for CAVSSQTSGYNEQFF. The gene calls are TRBV10-3 and TRBJ2-1; 9 nucleotides align to TRBD2. This CDR3 has 15 residues. V lost 11 bases and J lost 4; bases outside the gene matches: 12. The germline gives CDR1 ENHRY, CDR2 SYGVKD.

The chain uses TRBV5-1 and TRBJ1-4; perhaps TRBD1 as D (6 bases). The V end was cut by 4 bases, the J end by 8 bases, with 18 bases between. Germline assignment: CDR1 SGHRS and CDR2 YFSETQ. This CDR3 has 15 amino acids. Here the CDR3 reads CASSLYRARDEKLFF. As DNA, the CDR3 is TGCGCCAGCAGCCTATACAGGGCGAGAGACGAAAAACTGTTTTTT.

This chain uses TRBV6-1 with TRBJ2-2; unclear D gene. Germline assignment: CDR1 MNHNS and CDR2 SASEGT. This CDR3 comprises 10 residues. With 10 bases removed from V and 3 bases from J, the gap between germline ends came to 3 bases. The CDR3 DNA follows: TGTGCCATCGACACCGGGGAGCTGTTTTTT. Translating gives CAIDTGELFF.

The genes are TRBV5-4 and TRBJ1-2; TRBD1 matches 9 bases. This CDR3 spans 15 amino acids. Germline trimming cut 3 bases from V and 3 bases from J; bases unmatched to any gene: 6. The germline CDR1 and CDR2 sequences are SGHNT and YYREEE (reference sequence). The CDR3 DNA reads as TGTGCCAGCAGCTCCACAGGGGGCGCAGACTATGGCTACACCTTC. Translating it yields CASSSTGGADYGYTF.

The genes are TRBV5-1 and TRBJ2-7; D perhaps matches TRBD1 (6 bases). The V and J ends lost 4 bases and 6 bases respectively, with 14 bases between them. Germline assignment: CDR1 SGHRS and CDR2 YFSETQ. The CDR3 consists of 13 residues. In DNA form, the CDR3 reads TGCGCCAGCAGCCCCCGGGACACAAGCGAGCAGTACTTC. It translates to CASSPRDTSEQYF.

In its sample, this clone was seen once. The chain joins TRBV28 to TRBJ2-3; 14 bases are a match to TRBD2. The V gene end was trimmed by 10 bases and the J gene end by 10 bases; junction bases not matched to a gene: 7. CDR3 length equals 13 residues. The germline gives CDR1 MDHEN, CDR2 SYDVKM. The CDR3 bases are TGTGCCACAGGGACTAGCGGGAGCCCAGCGCAGTATTTT. It encodes CATGTSGSPAQYF.

J is TRBJ2-1 and V is TRBV5-5; TRBD1 matches at 9 bases. The CDR3 spans 17 residues. Germline V gene data show CDR1 as SGHKS and CDR2 as YYEKEE (reference sequence). V shed 1 base, J shed 5 bases, and the junction held 10 bases outside the gene matches. CDR3 sequence: CASSLHRGQGLDNEQFF. The CDR3 nucleotides are TGTGCCAGCAGCTTGCACAGGGGGCAGGGTTTGGACAATGAGCAGTTCTTC.

The rearrangement joins TRBV29-1 to TRBJ1-1; D not certain. This CDR3 region has 12 residues. The germline V and J ends were trimmed by 1 base and 0 bases, with 3 bases remaining between them. Germline lookup yields CDR1 SQVTM and CDR2 ANQGSEA. In DNA form, the CDR3 reads TGCAGCGTTGAAGGTATGAACACTGAAGCTTTCTTT. It is translated as CSVEGMNTEAFF.

This chain connects TRBV10-3 to TRBJ1-3; 9 nucleotides match TRBD1. This CDR3 has 20 amino acids. Germline loops: CDR1 ENHRY, CDR2 SYGVKD. Trimming cost V 0 bases and J 2 bases; bases outside gene matches: 14. CDR3 protein: CAISESGGQGTVWPGNTIYF. As DNA, the CDR3 is TGTGCCATCAGTGAGTCAGGAGGACAGGGGACGGTTTGGCCTGGAAACACCATATATTTT.

This clone was found a few times. V and J are TRBV6-5 and TRBJ1-1; tentative D call: TRBD1 (6 bases). The CDR3 has 14 residues. Germline V gene sequence: CDR1 MNHEY, CDR2 SVGAGI. Trimming took off 5 bases at V and 4 bases at J, with 14 bases between the two ends. DNA of the CDR3: TGTGCCAGCAGTCAAACAGGGCACAGCACTGAAGCTTTCTTT. Its translation is CASSQTGHSTEAFF.

The chain is built from TRBV6-1 and TRBJ1-1; 8 bases are shared with TRBD1. The CDR3 consists of 14 residues. From germline, CDR1 is MNHNS and CDR2 SASEGT. Losses at the gene ends were 5 bases for V and 3 bases for J; bases not matched to a gene: 5. CDR3 residues: CASSFRGRDTEAFF. CDR3 nucleotide sequence: TGTGCCAGCAGTTTCAGGGGGCGGGACACTGAAGCTTTCTTT.

The V gene is TRBV6-1, the J gene TRBJ1-2; possible D gene TRBD1, 5 bases. Germline lookup yields CDR1 MNHNS and CDR2 SASEGT. The CDR3 loop spans 15 amino acids. V shed 4 bases and J shed 3 bases, with 15 bases lying between them. CDR3 in amino acids: CASSAPGYLDYGYTF. The CDR3 bases are TGTGCCAGCAGTGCCCCAGGGTATCTCGACTATGGCTACACCTTC.

The count of this clone is one. V is TRBV4-1 and J is TRBJ2-1; 8 nucleotides line up with TRBD2. V trimming: 1 base; J trimming: 5 bases; junction bases outside the gene matches: 7. The germline gives CDR1 MGHRA, CDR2 YSYEKL. The CDR3 covers 16 residues. The chain's CDR3 is CASSQASRLANNEQFF. CDR3 DNA: TGCGCCAGCAGCCAAGCCTCTCGACTAGCGAACAATGAGCAGTTCTTC.

The sample holds a few counts of this clone. The gene calls are TRBV7-9 and TRBJ2-1, with D unresolved. V was clipped by 5 bases and J by 9 bases, with 14 bases between them. CDR3 length: 13 amino acids. Germline lookup yields CDR1 SEHNR and CDR2 FQNEAQ (reference sequence). The CDR3 DNA reads as TGTGCCAGCAGCCCCTATACCGCAGGTGAGCAGTTCTTC. This translates into CASSPYTAGEQFF.

This clone was counted a few times. The chain carries TRBV5-4 and TRBJ1-4; weak D call: TRBD1 (5 bases). Germline-derived CDR1 and CDR2 are SGHNT and YYREEE (reference sequence). CDR3 size: 15 residues. V lost 2 bases, J lost 7 bases, and 15 bases lay in between. The CDR3 DNA follows: TGTGCCAGCAGCTTATTTGCCGGGGGAGGTGAAAAACTGTTTTTT. Its protein product is CASSLFAGGGEKLFF. Complete variable domain (other parts from reference TRBV5-4 and TRBJ1-4): ETGVTQSPTHLIKTRGQQVTLRCSSQSGHNTVSWYQQALGQGPQFIFQYYREEENGRGNFPPRFSGLQFPNYSSELNVNALELDDSALYLCASSLFAGGGEKLFFGSGTQLSVL.

The chain carries TRBV19 and TRBJ1-5, with D perhaps matching TRBD1 (6 bases). V was cut by 5 bases and J by 8 bases, with 10 bases left in between. The CDR3 extends over 12 amino acids. Germline V gene sequence: CDR1 LNHDA, CDR2 SQIVND (reference sequence). The CDR3 here is CASSARTEPQHF. The CDR3 DNA reads TGTGCCAGTAGTGCCCGGACAGAGCCCCAGCATTTT. Looking up the rest from reference TRBV19 and TRBJ1-5 gives the full variable domain: DGGITQSPKYLFRKEGQNVTLSCEQNLNHDAMYWYRQDPGQGLRLIYYSQIVNDFQKGDIAEGYSVSREKKESFPLTVTSAQKNPTAFYLCASSARTEPQHFGDGTRLSIL.

This clone was observed a handful of times. This chain joins TRBV5-1 and TRBJ2-4; a possible D gene is TRBD1 (6 bases). The CDR3 is made up of 11 amino acids. Trimming cost V 3 bases and J 10 bases, with 8 bases left between them. Germline-derived CDR1 and CDR2 are SGHRS and YFSETQ. CDR3: CASSSGQIQYF. CDR3 in DNA: TGCGCCAGCAGCTCTGGACAGATTCAGTACTTC.

The rearrangement links TRBV4-1 to TRBJ2-1; 13 bases fit TRBD2. Germline V gene lookup returns CDR1 MGHRA and CDR2 YSYEKL. Trimming cost V 1 base and J 15 bases; bases outside gene matches: 12. The CDR3 has 16 residues. The DNA for the CDR3 is TGCGCCAGCAGCCAAGCGGCTACTAGCGGGAGGGAGGCGTTGTTCTTC. It yields the protein CASSQAATSGREALFF.